These 30 T cell receptor beta chains came from one sample sequenced in a study of human T cells and chemical hapten exposure. The time point: pre-sensitization, week 0. Treatment indicated: therapeutic diphenylcyclopropenone sensitization with weekly scalp DPC. MiXCR, run by TCRdb on the RACE reads, gives a single entry per CDR3 protein. The sample holds 240,000 or so distinct CDR3 sequences, approximately 8.6% seen once. Sequencing was performed on whole blood, taken in connection with sensitization to the hapten diphenylcyclopropenone (DPC). All receptors come from a woman aged 40 to 55 with alopecia areata. Some clones in this sample may be carry-over from other donors' samples.

The chain joins TRBV12-3 or TRBV12-4 to TRBJ2-7, with unresolved D. Deletions cut 3 bases from V and 2 bases from J, with 11 bases between. The CDR3 is made up of 14 amino acids. CDR3 sequence (DNA): TGTGCCAGCAGTTTTCCGCGTTCCCCCTACGAGCAGTACTTC. It translates to CASSFPRSPYEQYF.

The chain links TRBV9 to TRBJ1-5, with TRBD1 matching over 8 bases. CDR1 SGDLS and CDR2 YYNGEE come from the germline V gene. There are 16 residues in the CDR3. V was pared by 3 bases and J by 0 bases, with 5 bases of the junction left unmatched. The CDR3 DNA reads TGTGCCAGCAGCGCTGGACAGGGTGATAGCAATCAGCCCCAGCATTTT. Residues: CASSAGQGDSNQPQHF.

This clonotype was picked up many times. The chain recombines TRBV20-1 with TRBJ2-7; 8 bases fit TRBD2. There are 14 residues in the CDR3. Germline-derived CDR1 and CDR2 are DFQATT and SNEGSKA (reference sequence). J gave up 3 bases and V 1 base, and 5 bases lay outside the gene matches. The CDR3: CSARAREGVYEQYF. The CDR3 DNA reads TGCAGTGCTAGAGCCCGGGAGGGGGTCTACGAGCAGTACTTC.

This clonotype was seen only a few times. This rearrangement joins TRBV6-5 to TRBJ2-1, with a possible D match to TRBD2 (6 bases). V was shortened by 8 bases and J by 0 bases, with 17 bases between the two germline ends. CDR1 and CDR2 (germline): MNHEY, SVGAGI. This CDR3 comprises 16 residues. The chain's CDR3 is CASRLSGSSSYNEQFF. DNA for the CDR3: TGTGCCAGCCGTCTTAGCGGCTCCTCCTCCTACAATGAGCAGTTCTTC.

V gene TRBV29-1 combines with J gene TRBJ2-7, with 7 bases lining up with TRBD1. This CDR3 is built from 15 residues. Germline CDR1 and CDR2: SQVTM and ANQGSEA. Trimming took 2 bases from V and 2 from J; bases not matched to a gene: 9. The CDR3 region has the DNA TGCAGCGTTGAACTCGGGGACAGTCAGACCTACGAGCAGTACTTC. Residues: CSVELGDSQTYEQYF.

This clonotype was seen a few times. The chain couples TRBV7-6 to TRBJ2-5; D is perhaps TRBD2 (6 bases). The germline V gene has CDR1 SGHVS and CDR2 FNYEAQ. There are 13 residues in the CDR3. V lost 5 bases and J lost 5, with 12 bases in between. The CDR3 bases are TGTGCCAGCAGCCGCGGGACTCTCGAGACCCAGTACTTC. Translated, it gives CASSRGTLETQYF.

Ten or more counts support this clonotype. CDR3 nucleotides: TGTGCCAGCAGTAAATCAACCGGGACCTACAATGAGCAGTTCTTC. Protein product: CASSKSTGTYNEQFF. The chain recombines TRBV6-5 with TRBJ2-1, with D possibly TRBD2 on 5 matching bases. Trimming stripped 5 bases from V and 2 bases from J, with 13 bases between. The CDR3 is made up of 15 amino acids. Germline CDR1 MNHEY, CDR2 SVGAGI.

This clonotype was seen once. The V and J genes are TRBV27 and TRBJ2-1; D remains unclear. V gave up 7 bases and J gave up 7 bases, with 14 bases separating them. This CDR3 has 13 amino acids. Germline loops: CDR1 MNHEY, CDR2 SMNVEV (reference sequence). CDR3 DNA: TGTGCCAGCACCTTACTACAAGGAAATGAGCAGTTCTTC. It codes for CASTLLQGNEQFF.

This clonotype was recorded at least ten times. The rearrangement joins TRBV18 to TRBJ1-6; a possible D gene is TRBD1 (6 bases). The CDR3 has 16 amino acids. Germline V gives CDR1 KGHSH, CDR2 LQKENI. The V end was cut by 3 bases, the J end by 10 bases, with 19 bases between. CDR3 sequence: CASSPPAGGGRSPLHF. For the CDR3, the DNA is TGTGCCAGCTCACCTCCCGCTGGAGGGGGACGGTCACCCCTCCACTTT.

This clonotype occurred a few times. V is TRBV7-2 and J is TRBJ2-1, with no clear D. The V gene's germline CDR1 is SGHTA and CDR2 FQGNSA. CDR3 length equals 12 residues. Trimming stripped 4 bases from V and 4 bases from J, with 5 bases between. CDR3: CASSSLYNEQFF. Here the CDR3 DNA reads TGTGCCAGCAGCTCCCTATACAATGAGCAGTTCTTC.

V and J are TRBV28 and TRBJ2-1, with 7 bases identical to TRBD1. Germline trimming cut 4 bases from V and 0 bases from J; bases unmatched to any gene: 9. Germline CDR1 is MDHEN and CDR2 is SYDVKM. This CDR3 has 17 residues. The CDR3 loop reads CASSSNRWDSSYNEQFF. As DNA, the CDR3 is TGTGCCAGCAGTTCAAACCGGTGGGACAGCTCCTACAATGAGCAGTTCTTC.

This chain links TRBV7-2 with TRBJ2-2; 7 nucleotides agree with TRBD2. Unmatched junction bases numbered 11, after V lost 5 bases and J lost 8 bases. The CDR3 length is 15 residues. In germline, CDR1 is SGHTA, CDR2 FQGNSA. CDR3 region: CASSPLAAWRGELFF. For the CDR3, the DNA is TGTGCCAGCAGCCCTCTAGCGGCCTGGAGGGGGGAGCTGTTTTTT. The whole variable domain, filled in from reference TRBV7-2 and TRBJ2-2, reads GAGVSQSPSNKVTEKGKDVELRCDPISGHTALYWYRQSLGQGLEFLIYFQGNSAPDKSGLPSDRFSAERTGGSVSTLTIQRTQQEDSAVYLCASSPLAAWRGELFFGEGSRLTVL.

The chain links TRBV20-1 to TRBJ1-5; D gene unclear. This CDR3 has 13 residues. The germline V gene has CDR1 DFQATT and CDR2 SNEGSKA (reference sequence). V lost 2 bases and J lost 3, with 8 bases in between. CDR3 coding DNA: TGCAGTGCTAGAAAGGCAGACAATCAGCCCCAGCATTTT. This gives the protein CSARKADNQPQHF.

Notes on this clonotype: A much larger clone lies one base from this, so it may be a read error. The chain has TRBV7-2 and TRBJ2-5; 7 nucleotides match TRBD1. The germline V gene has CDR1 SGHTA and CDR2 FQGNSA. The CDR3 loop spans 14 amino acids. The CDR3 DNA is TGTGTCAGCAGCTTAAACAGGGGCCAAGAGACCCAGTACTTC. Translating gives CVSSLNRGQETQYF.

In this sample, this clonotype turned up a few times. The chain recombines TRBV20-1 with TRBJ2-3; 13 bases map to TRBD2. V lost 0 bases to trimming and J lost 4 bases; unmatched junction nucleotides: 7. The CDR3 spans 17 residues. The germline gives CDR1 DFQATT, CDR2 SNEGSKA (reference sequence). CDR3 DNA: TGCAGTGCTAGAGATGAAGGACTAGCGGGAGTCTCAGATACGCAGTATTTT. The encoded protein is CSARDEGLAGVSDTQYF.

This clonotype was recorded once. Germline is not matched at one junction end, which may reflect a read error. V and J are TRBV27 and TRBJ2-5; perhaps TRBD1 as D (7 bases). Germline CDR1 and CDR2: MNHEY and SMNVEV (reference sequence). This CDR3 is 15 amino acids long. The CDR3 sequence is CASSFGGTAQETQYF. CDR3 in DNA: TGTGCTAGCAGTTTTGGAGGGACAGCACAAGAGACCCAGTACTTC.

This clonotype was observed a handful of times. This chain uses TRBV12-3 or TRBV12-4 with TRBJ1-2; 9 nucleotides line up with TRBD1. The CDR3 consists of 16 residues. J gave up 2 bases and V 3 bases, and 7 bases lay outside the gene matches. The CDR3 spells CASSFPTTGGNYGYTF. CDR3 DNA: TGTGCCAGCAGTTTCCCCACGACAGGGGGGAACTATGGCTACACCTTC.

In DNA form, the CDR3 reads TGCAGTGCCCGCAGGGATGATCTCTCTGGAAACACCATATATTTT. Protein sequence: CSARRDDLSGNTIYF. The chain carries TRBV20-1 and TRBJ1-3, with TRBD1 as a possible D gene (5 bases). V dropped 6 bases and J dropped 0 bases, with 15 bases sitting between them. Germline V lookup: CDR1 DFQATT, CDR2 SNEGSKA (reference sequence). This CDR3 comprises 15 residues.

This clonotype was observed a few times. The chain joins TRBV5-1 to TRBJ2-2, with 8 bases fitting TRBD1. Germline V gives CDR1 SGHRS, CDR2 YFSETQ. CDR3 size: 15 residues. The V gene end was trimmed by 5 bases and the J gene end by 4 bases; junction bases not matched to a gene: 7. The CDR3 region is CASSLQGVSTGELFF. CDR3 DNA: TGCGCCAGCAGTCTACAGGGGGTATCCACCGGGGAGCTGTTTTTT.

This clonotype has at least ten counts. V gene TRBV24-1 combines with J gene TRBJ2-3, with D possibly called TRBD1 or TRBD2 (5 bases each). V lost 4 bases and J 0 bases, leaving 7 bases between the germline ends. Germline loops: CDR1 KGHDR, CDR2 SFDVKD. The CDR3 has 14 amino acids. CDR3 region: CATSEGESTDTQYF. The CDR3 region has the DNA TGTGCCACCAGTGAGGGGGAGAGCACAGATACGCAGTATTTT.

This clonotype came up a few times. V usage is TRBV5-4 and J usage is TRBJ2-1; D is unresolved. This CDR3 has 14 residues. Trimming left V 0 bases short and J 7 bases short, with 11 bases between. In germline, CDR1 is SGHNT, CDR2 YYREEE (reference sequence). Here the CDR3 DNA reads TGTGCCAGCAGCTTGGGGCTGGCTCGGAATGAGCAGTTCTTC. It encodes CASSLGLARNEQFF.

There are a few counts of this clonotype. The gene calls are TRBV6-5 and TRBJ1-1; D call uncertain. CDR3 length equals 13 residues. Looked up from germline, CDR1 is MNHEY and CDR2 is SVGAGI. V lost 10 bases and J 0 bases, leaving 12 bases between the germline ends. The CDR3 coding sequence is TGTGCCACGGGCGGGGATGTGAACACTGAAGCTTTCTTT. Translation gives CATGGDVNTEAFF.

This clonotype turned up a few times. V gene TRBV24-1 combines with J gene TRBJ1-5, with 8 bases aligning to TRBD1. The CDR3 consists of 13 residues. The junction had 4 bases not matched to a gene; V was cut back by 6 bases and J by 7 bases. CDR1 and CDR2 (germline): KGHDR, SFDVKD. In DNA, the CDR3 is TGTGCCACCAGTCCAGGGGGCTACCAGCCCCAGCATTTT. It is translated as CATSPGGYQPQHF.

This clonotype was detected only a few times. The V gene is TRBV11-2, the J gene TRBJ2-1; 10 bases line up with TRBD2. The CDR3 is 16 residues long. Germline V lookup: CDR1 SGHAT, CDR2 FQNNGV. With V trimmed by 4 bases and J by 7 bases, 10 bases remained unmatched. The CDR3 region is CASSSIRAGGKNEQFF. The CDR3 nucleotides read TGTGCCAGCAGCTCAATACGAGCGGGAGGGAAGAATGAGCAGTTCTTC.

The chain recombines TRBV28 with TRBJ2-7; 12 nucleotides align to TRBD2. Germline CDR1 MDHEN, CDR2 SYDVKM. This CDR3 is 16 amino acids long. V was pared by 7 bases and J by 1 base, with 8 bases of the junction left unmatched. The CDR3 nucleotides are TGTGCCAGCACTCCGGGACTAGCGGGTGGTTCCTACGAGCAGTACTTC. Its translation is CASTPGLAGGSYEQYF.

This chain connects TRBV6-5 to TRBJ2-5, with 7 bases lining up with TRBD1. V lost 6 bases, J lost 7 bases, and 5 bases stayed unmatched. The CDR3 has 12 residues. CDR1 is MNHEY, CDR2 SVGAGI, per germline. The CDR3 reads CASRRNRGTQYF. CDR3 coding DNA: TGTGCCAGCAGACGAAACAGGGGGACCCAGTACTTC.

The rearrangement joins TRBV6-2 or TRBV6-3 to TRBJ2-4; D call uncertain. The CDR3 runs to 16 residues. Trimming removed 2 bases at V and 7 bases at J, with 18 bases between. The germline V gene encodes CDR1 MNHEY and CDR2 SVGEGT. CDR3 nucleotides: TGTGCCAGCAGTTACGAAAAGACTGGATTAGGGAACATTCAGTACTTC. Its translation is CASSYEKTGLGNIQYF.

The V and J genes are TRBV20-1 and TRBJ2-1; perhaps TRBD2 as D (5 bases). Germline CDR1 is DFQATT and CDR2 is SNEGSKA (reference sequence). With 1 base removed from V and 4 bases from J, the gap between germline ends came to 20 bases. The CDR3 has 17 residues. CDR3 in DNA: TGCAGTGCTAGAGCCCTTGGCGGCGGGTCGGGTTACAATGAGCAGTTCTTC. Translated, it gives CSARALGGGSGYNEQFF.

This clonotype occurred many times. CDR3 nucleotide sequence: TGTGCCAGCAGTTTAGCGGGAGCAAAGACCCAGTACTTC. Translated, it gives CASSLAGAKTQYF. This chain uses TRBV28 with TRBJ2-5, with TRBD2 identical over 7 bases. This CDR3 is built from 13 residues. Germline CDR1 reads MDHEN; CDR2 reads SYDVKM. After removal of 2 bases from V and 6 bases from J, the junction contained 3 bases not matched to a gene.

The sample holds many counts of this clonotype. The CDR3 nucleotides are TGTGCCAGCATGGTCGGGGTTAGCAATCAGCCCCAGCATTTT. This gives the protein CASMVGVSNQPQHF. This chain connects TRBV6-1 to TRBJ1-5; D not certain. This CDR3 has 14 residues. Germline V gene lookup returns CDR1 MNHNS and CDR2 SASEGT. Trimming removed 7 bases at V and 0 bases at J, with 10 bases between.